These T cell receptor beta chains were read from a single sample in a study of response to subunit inactivated influenza vaccine. TCRdb itself ran the RT-PCR reads through MiXCR, one entry per CDR3 protein. The table has about 500,000 distinct CDR3 sequences, 16% seen once. The starting material was CD4+ T cells sorted from PBMCs, obtained less than 30 months after vaccination. The receptors here all came from a man aged 50-75 years who received an inactivated influenza vaccine. Both conserved end residues are part of each CDR3. A D gene is named only where the DNA matches it firmly. Only some rows state a clone size, as once, few, many or a class for expanded clones.

clone_size	d_call	v_call	j_call	cdr3_aa	cdr3_nt
-	-	TRBV7-9	TRBJ2-1	CASSRYDEQFF	TGTGCCAGCAGCCGTTATGATGAGCAGTTCTTC
few	-	TRBV4-3	TRBJ1-5	CASSQDLVSPQPQHF	TGCGCCAGCAGCCAAGATCTGGTGAGTCCCCAGCCCCAGCATTTT
few	-	TRBV11-2	TRBJ1-2	CASSTYPWINYGYTF	TGTGCCAGCAGCACCTACCCGTGGATTAACTATGGCTACACCTTC
few	-	TRBV18	TRBJ1-1	CASSPQGRTEAFF	TGTGCCAGCTCACCACAAGGGAGGACTGAAGCTTTCTTT
-	-	TRBV20-1	TRBJ1-5	CSARDRERGSNQPQHF	TGCAGTGCTAGAGATCGAGAAAGGGGAAGCAATCAGCCCCAGCATTTT
-	-	TRBV15	TRBJ2-7	CATRGNLGSYEQYF	TGTGCCACCAGGGGAAACTTGGGATCCTACGAGCAGTACTTC
-	-	TRBV5-1	TRBJ2-5	CASSLAQGPQETQYF	TGCGCCAGCAGCTTGGCACAGGGCCCCCAAGAGACCCAGTACTTC
few	TRBD1	TRBV20-1	TRBJ2-7	CSARESGTGNYEQYF	TGCAGTGCTAGAGAGTCGGGGACAGGGAACTACGAGCAGTACTTC
many	TRBD2	TRBV20-1	TRBJ2-1	CSAGVGGSIRYEQFF	TGCAGTGCTGGAGTTGGCGGGAGTATTAGGTATGAGCAGTTCTTC
few	-	TRBV20-1	TRBJ2-3	CSASVTAGLPPDTQYF	TGCAGTGCTAGTGTCACGGCAGGGTTGCCTCCAGATACGCAGTATTTT
-	-	TRBV10-3	TRBJ1-5	CAISGERGFGNQPQHF	TGTGCCATCAGTGGCGAACGAGGGTTTGGCAATCAGCCCCAGCATTTT
many	-	TRBV9	TRBJ2-7	CASSVRGGEQYF	TGTGCCAGCAGCGTAAGGGGGGGCGAGCAGTACTTC
-	TRBD1	TRBV6-1	TRBJ2-7	CASSTDRGLGEQYF	TGTGCCAGCAGCACTGACAGGGGATTAGGAGAGCAGTACTTC
once	-	TRBV27	TRBJ2-7	CASSLSNSVNYEQYF	TGTGCCAGCAGTTTATCGAATAGCGTCAACTACGAGCAGTACTTC
few	TRBD1	TRBV6-1	TRBJ2-2	CASSQTGGGIGGTGELFF	TGTGCCAGCAGCCAGACAGGGGGCGGGATCGGGGGCACCGGGGAGCTGTTTTTT
-	-	TRBV4-3	TRBJ2-1	CASSQEDRSSYNEQFF	TGCGCCAGCAGCCAAGAAGACAGGAGCTCCTACAATGAGCAGTTCTTC
-	-	TRBV5-4	TRBJ2-1	CASSVDRQSYNEQFF	TGTGCCAGCAGCGTGGACCGACAATCCTACAATGAGCAGTTCTTC
few	TRBD1	TRBV6-6	TRBJ2-7	CANETGNEQYF	TGTGCCAACGAGACAGGGAACGAGCAGTACTTC
-	-	TRBV5-1	TRBJ2-2	CASSLSNRFTGELFF	TGCGCCAGCAGCTTGTCTAACAGATTCACCGGGGAGCTGTTTTTT
-	-	TRBV7-2	TRBJ2-1	CASSLVGTSNEQFF	TGTGCCAGCAGCTTAGTTGGGACCTCCAATGAGCAGTTCTTC
-	-	TRBV29-1	TRBJ1-1	CSVEEPVGSEAFF	TGCAGCGTTGAAGAACCCGTCGGCTCTGAAGCTTTCTTT
-	-	TRBV3-1	TRBJ1-2	CASSQDGPNYGYTF	TGTGCCAGCAGCCAAGACGGGCCGAACTATGGCTACACCTTC
many	-	TRBV2	TRBJ1-1	CASSPDWVPRAFF	TGTGCCAGCAGTCCTGACTGGGTGCCGCGAGCTTTCTTT
-	-	TRBV2	TRBJ1-4	CAGRRTNEKLFF	TGTGCCGGCCGCAGGACTAATGAAAAACTGTTTTTT
-	TRBD2	TRBV28	TRBJ2-7	CASSRSRGLVIYEQYF	TGTGCCAGCTCCCGCTCCCGGGGACTAGTAATCTACGAGCAGTACTTC
-	TRBD2	TRBV20-1	TRBJ2-7	CSATTPSGPPYEQYF	TGCAGTGCAACTACCCCTAGCGGTCCTCCCTACGAGCAGTACTTC
-	TRBD1	TRBV5-1	TRBJ2-1	CASSLNSAGGYGNEQFF	TGCGCCAGCAGCTTGAATTCGGCAGGGGGATATGGCAATGAGCAGTTCTTC
-	TRBD2	TRBV20-1	TRBJ2-7	CSARDLSGRLYEQYF	TGCAGTGCTAGAGATCTTAGCGGGAGATTGTACGAGCAGTACTTC
-	TRBD1	TRBV7-9	TRBJ2-5	CASSPPPGGDETQYF	TGTGCCAGCAGCCCACCCCCAGGGGGCGATGAGACCCAGTACTTC
-	-	TRBV12-3/TRBV12-4	TRBJ2-5	CASSFGGQTQYF	TGTGCCAGCAGTTTTGGGGGACAGACCCAGTACTTC
few	TRBD2	TRBV27	TRBJ2-1	CASRRPGLAGVNEQFF	TGTGCCAGCAGGCGACCGGGACTAGCGGGAGTCAATGAGCAGTTCTTC
-	-	TRBV7-9	TRBJ1-2	CASSRTAQEGYTF	TGTGCCAGCAGCCGGACGGCCCAAGAGGGCTACACCTTC
-	-	TRBV11-2	TRBJ1-1	CASSLAGGGVTEAFF	TGTGCCAGCAGCTTAGCGGGTGGTGGGGTCACTGAAGCTTTCTTT
-	-	TRBV4-3	TRBJ2-3	CASTPRYIVTDTQYF	TGCGCCAGCACTCCAAGATATATAGTCACAGATACGCAGTATTTT
-	TRBD1	TRBV19	TRBJ2-2	CASGGQADTGELFF	TGTGCCAGTGGGGGACAGGCCGATACCGGGGAGCTGTTTTTT
few	TRBD1	TRBV5-4	TRBJ2-3	CASSLGGRGLADTQYF	TGTGCCAGCAGCTTGGGGGGCAGGGGGCTTGCAGATACGCAGTATTTT
-	TRBD1	TRBV27	TRBJ2-5	CASSSRTGLLPETQYF	TGTGCCAGCAGTTCCCGGACAGGTCTCTTACCGGAGACCCAGTACTTC